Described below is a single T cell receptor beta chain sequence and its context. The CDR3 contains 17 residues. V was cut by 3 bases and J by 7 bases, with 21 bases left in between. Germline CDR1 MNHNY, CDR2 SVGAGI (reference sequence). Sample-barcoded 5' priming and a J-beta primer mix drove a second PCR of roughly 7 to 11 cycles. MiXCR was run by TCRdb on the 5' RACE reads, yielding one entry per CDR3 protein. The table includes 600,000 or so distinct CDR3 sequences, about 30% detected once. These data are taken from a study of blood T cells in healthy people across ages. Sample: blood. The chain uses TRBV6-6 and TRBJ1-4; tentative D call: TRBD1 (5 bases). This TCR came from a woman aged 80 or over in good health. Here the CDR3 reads CASSYLGTGRGGEKLFF. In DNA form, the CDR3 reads TGTGCCAGCAGTTATTTAGGGACGGGGCGTGGTGGTGAAAAACTGTTTTTT.